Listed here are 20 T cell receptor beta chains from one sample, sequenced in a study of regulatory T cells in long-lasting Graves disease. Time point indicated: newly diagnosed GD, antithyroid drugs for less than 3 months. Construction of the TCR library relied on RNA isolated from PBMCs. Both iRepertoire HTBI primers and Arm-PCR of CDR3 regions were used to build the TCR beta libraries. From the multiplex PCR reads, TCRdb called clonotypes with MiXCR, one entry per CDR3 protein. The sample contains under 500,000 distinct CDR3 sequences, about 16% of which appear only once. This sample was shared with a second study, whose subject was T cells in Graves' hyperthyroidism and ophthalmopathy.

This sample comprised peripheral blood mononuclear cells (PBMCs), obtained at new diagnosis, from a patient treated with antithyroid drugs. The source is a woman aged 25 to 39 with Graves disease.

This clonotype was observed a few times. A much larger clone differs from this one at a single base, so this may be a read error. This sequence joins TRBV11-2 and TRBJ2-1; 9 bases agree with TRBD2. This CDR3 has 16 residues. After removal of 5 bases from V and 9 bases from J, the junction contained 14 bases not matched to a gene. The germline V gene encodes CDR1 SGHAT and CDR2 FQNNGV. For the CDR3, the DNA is TGTGCCAGCAGCCCATCTGTAAGACTAGCGGACAGTGAGCAGTTCTTC. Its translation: CASSPSVRLADSEQFF.

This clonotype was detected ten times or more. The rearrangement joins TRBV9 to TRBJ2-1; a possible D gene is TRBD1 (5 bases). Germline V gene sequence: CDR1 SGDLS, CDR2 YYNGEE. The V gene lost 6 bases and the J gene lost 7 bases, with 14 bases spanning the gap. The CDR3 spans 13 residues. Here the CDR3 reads CASTSRGSNEQFF. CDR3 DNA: TGTGCCAGCACATCAAGGGGAAGTAATGAGCAGTTCTTC.

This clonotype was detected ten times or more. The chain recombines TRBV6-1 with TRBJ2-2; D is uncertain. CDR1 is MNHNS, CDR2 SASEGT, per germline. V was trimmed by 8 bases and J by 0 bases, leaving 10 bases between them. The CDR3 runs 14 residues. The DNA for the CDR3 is TGTGCCAGCCACCAGAGCACGAACACCGGGGAGCTGTTTTTT. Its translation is CASHQSTNTGELFF.

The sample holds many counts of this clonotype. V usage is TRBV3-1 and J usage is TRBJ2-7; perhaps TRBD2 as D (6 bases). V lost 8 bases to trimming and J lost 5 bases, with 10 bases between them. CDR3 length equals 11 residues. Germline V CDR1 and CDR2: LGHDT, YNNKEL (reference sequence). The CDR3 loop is CASRSGDEQYF. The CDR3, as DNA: TGTGCCAGCCGCTCGGGGGACGAGCAGTACTTC.

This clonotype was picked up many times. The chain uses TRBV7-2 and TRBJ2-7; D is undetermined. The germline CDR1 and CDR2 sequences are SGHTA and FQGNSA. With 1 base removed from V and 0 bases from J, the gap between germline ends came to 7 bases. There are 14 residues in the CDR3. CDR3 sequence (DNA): TGTGCCAGCAGCTTAGTTGCGGACTCCTACGAGCAGTACTTC. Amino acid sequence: CASSLVADSYEQYF. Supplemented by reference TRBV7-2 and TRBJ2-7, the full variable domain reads GAGVSQSPSNKVTEKGKDVELRCDPISGHTALYWYRQSLGQGLEFLIYFQGNSAPDKSGLPSDRFSAERTGGSVSTLTIQRTQQEDSAVYLCASSLVADSYEQYFGPGTRLTVT.

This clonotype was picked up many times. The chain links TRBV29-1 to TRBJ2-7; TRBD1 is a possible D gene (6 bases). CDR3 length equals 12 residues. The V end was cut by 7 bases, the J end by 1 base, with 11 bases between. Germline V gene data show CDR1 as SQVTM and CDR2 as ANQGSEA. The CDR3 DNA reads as TGCAGCGCCGCGACAGGATCCTACGAGCAGTACTTC. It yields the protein CSAATGSYEQYF.

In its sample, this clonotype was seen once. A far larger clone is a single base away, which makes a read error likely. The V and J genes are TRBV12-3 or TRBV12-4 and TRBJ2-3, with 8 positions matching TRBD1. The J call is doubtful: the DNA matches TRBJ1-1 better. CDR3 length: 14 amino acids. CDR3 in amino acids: CASSLGQVNTGAFF. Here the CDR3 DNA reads TGTGCCAGCAGCCTGGGACAGGTGAACACTGGAGCTTTCTTT.

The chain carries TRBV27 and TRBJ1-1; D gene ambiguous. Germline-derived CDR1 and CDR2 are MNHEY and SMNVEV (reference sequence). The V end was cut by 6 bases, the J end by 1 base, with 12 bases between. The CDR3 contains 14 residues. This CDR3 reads CASRTQGRNTEAFF. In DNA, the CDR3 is TGTGCCAGCAGGACACAAGGGAGGAACACTGAAGCTTTCTTT.

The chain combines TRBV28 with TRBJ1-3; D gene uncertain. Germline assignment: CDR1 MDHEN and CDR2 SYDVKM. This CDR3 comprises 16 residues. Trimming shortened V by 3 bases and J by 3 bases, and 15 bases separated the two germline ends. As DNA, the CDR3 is TGTGCCAGCAGTTTGGGAGGGCGGATGGATGGAAACACCATATATTTT. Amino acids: CASSLGGRMDGNTIYF.

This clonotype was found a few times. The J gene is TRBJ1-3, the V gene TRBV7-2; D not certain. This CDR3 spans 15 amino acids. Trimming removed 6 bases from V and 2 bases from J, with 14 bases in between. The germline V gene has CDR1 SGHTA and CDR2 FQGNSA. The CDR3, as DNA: TGTGCCAGCAGAATAGTTGTGCAGCCTGGAAACACCATATATTTT. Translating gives CASRIVVQPGNTIYF.

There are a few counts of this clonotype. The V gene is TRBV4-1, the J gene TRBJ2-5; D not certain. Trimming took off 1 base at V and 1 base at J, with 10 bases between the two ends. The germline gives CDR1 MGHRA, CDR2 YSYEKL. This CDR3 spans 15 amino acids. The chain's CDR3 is CASSQGPASQETQYF. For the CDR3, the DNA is TGCGCCAGCAGCCAAGGACCAGCCAGCCAAGAGACCCAGTACTTC.

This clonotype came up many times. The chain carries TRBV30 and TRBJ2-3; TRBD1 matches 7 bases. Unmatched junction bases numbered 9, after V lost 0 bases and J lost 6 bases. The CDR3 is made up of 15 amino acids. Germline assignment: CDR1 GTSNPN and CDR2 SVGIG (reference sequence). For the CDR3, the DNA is TGTGCCTGGAGTGTACGCCCGACAGGGTCGGATACGCAGTATTTT. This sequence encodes CAWSVRPTGSDTQYF.

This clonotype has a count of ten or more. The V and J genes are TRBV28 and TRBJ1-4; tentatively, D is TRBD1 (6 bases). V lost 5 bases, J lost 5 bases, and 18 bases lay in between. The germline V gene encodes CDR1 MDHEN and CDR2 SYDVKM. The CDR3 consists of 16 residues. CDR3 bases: TGTGCCAGCAGTCGTCAACAGGGAATCTTAAATGAAAAACTGTTTTTT. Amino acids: CASSRQQGILNEKLFF.

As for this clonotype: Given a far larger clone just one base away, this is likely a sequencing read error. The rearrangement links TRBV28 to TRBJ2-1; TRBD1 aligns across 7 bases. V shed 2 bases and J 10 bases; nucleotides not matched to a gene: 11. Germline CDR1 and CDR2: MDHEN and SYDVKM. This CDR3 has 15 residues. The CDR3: CASSLIRGSSYEQFF. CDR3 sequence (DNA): TGTGCCAGCAGTTTAATCAGGGGGAGCTCCTACGAGCAGTTCTTC.

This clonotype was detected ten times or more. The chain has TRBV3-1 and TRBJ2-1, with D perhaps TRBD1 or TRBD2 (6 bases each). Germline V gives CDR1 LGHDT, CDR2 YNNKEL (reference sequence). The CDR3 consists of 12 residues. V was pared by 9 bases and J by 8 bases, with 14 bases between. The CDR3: CASRQASDEQFF. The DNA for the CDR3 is TGTGCCAGTCGACAGGCTAGCGATGAGCAGTTCTTC.

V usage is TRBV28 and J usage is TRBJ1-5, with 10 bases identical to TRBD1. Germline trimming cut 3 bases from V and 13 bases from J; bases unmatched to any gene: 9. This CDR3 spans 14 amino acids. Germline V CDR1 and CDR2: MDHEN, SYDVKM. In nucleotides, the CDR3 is TGTGCCAGCAGTTTGGACCCGGGACAGGGGACGCAGCATTTT. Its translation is CASSLDPGQGTQHF.

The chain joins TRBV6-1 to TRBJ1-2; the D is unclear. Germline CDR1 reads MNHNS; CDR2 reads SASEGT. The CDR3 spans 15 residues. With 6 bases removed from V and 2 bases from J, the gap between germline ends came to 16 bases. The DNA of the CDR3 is TGTGCCAGCAGACCTACAGCAACAACAAACTATGGCTACACCTTC. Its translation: CASRPTATTNYGYTF.

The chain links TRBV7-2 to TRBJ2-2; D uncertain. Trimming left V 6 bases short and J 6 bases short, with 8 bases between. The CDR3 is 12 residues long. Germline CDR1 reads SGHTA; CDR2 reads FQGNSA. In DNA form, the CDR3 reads TGTGCCAGCAGTCTAATGTCCGGGGAGCTGTTTTTT. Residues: CASSLMSGELFF.

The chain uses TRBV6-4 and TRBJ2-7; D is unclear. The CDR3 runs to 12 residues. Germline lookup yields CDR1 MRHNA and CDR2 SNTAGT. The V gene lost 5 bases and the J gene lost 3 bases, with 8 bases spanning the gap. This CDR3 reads CASSYQRYEQYF. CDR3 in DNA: TGTGCCAGCAGTTACCAGCGCTACGAGCAGTACTTC.

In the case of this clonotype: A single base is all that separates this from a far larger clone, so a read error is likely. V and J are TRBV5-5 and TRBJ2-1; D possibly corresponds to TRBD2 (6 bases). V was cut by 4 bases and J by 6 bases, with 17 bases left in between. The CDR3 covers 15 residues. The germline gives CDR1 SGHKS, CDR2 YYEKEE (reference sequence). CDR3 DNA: TGTGCCAGCAGCGGGCGGGCTAGCGCAAGCAATGAGCAGTTCTTC. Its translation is CASSGRASASNEQFF. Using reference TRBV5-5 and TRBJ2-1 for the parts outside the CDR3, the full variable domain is DAGVTQSPTHLIKTRGQQVTLRCSPISGHKSVSWYQQVLGQGPQFIFQYYEKEERGRGNFPDRFSARQFPNYSSELNVNALLLGDSALYLCASSGRASASNEQFFGPGTRLTVL.